Presented here are 29 T cell receptor beta chains from one specimen sequenced in a study of blood T cell repertoires in COVID-19. Assay: immunoSEQ multiplex PCR; the TCRdb copy retains only in-frame clones and omits some. The data contain some 250,000 clones, roughly 85% of them singletons. Sequenced: peripheral blood. These TCRs come from a man aged 25-40 years who had recovered from COVID-19.

The J gene is TRBJ1-1, the V gene TRBV13; 12 bases agree with TRBD1. Per the germline V gene, CDR1 is PRHDT and CDR2 is FYEKMQ (reference sequence). This CDR3 region has 16 residues. V trimming: 5 bases; J trimming: 3 bases; junction bases outside the gene matches: 7. The CDR3, as DNA: TGTGCCAGCAGCCCTCCGGGACAGGGGGCGGACACTGAAGCTTTCTTT. It is translated as CASSPPGQGADTEAFF.

The rearrangement links TRBV5-1 to TRBJ1-3; 7 bases are a match to TRBD1. The CDR3 length is 15 residues. V trimming: 0 bases; J trimming: 2 bases; junction bases outside the gene matches: 2. Germline V gene data show CDR1 as SGHRS and CDR2 as YFSETQ. CDR3 sequence reads: CASSLAGQAGNTIYF. The CDR3 DNA reads TGCGCCAGCAGCTTGGCCGGACAGGCTGGAAACACCATATATTTT.

V usage is TRBV2 and J usage is TRBJ1-4; no clear D gene. The V end was cut by 9 bases, the J end by 0 bases, with 14 bases between. Germline assignment: CDR1 SNHLY and CDR2 FYNNEI. The CDR3 sequence is 15 residues long. The CDR3 loop is CASMRTPSTNEKLFF. The DNA for the CDR3 is TGTGCCAGTATGCGAACCCCGTCAACTAATGAAAAACTGTTTTTT.

The chain employs TRBV5-6 and TRBJ1-6, with D unresolved. V gave up 4 bases and J gave up 7 bases, with 12 bases separating them. Germline V gene data show CDR1 as SGHDT and CDR2 as YYEEEE. The CDR3 spans 14 residues. CDR3 nucleotides: TGTGCCAGCAGCCTGTTAGCTCTAAATTCACCCCTCCACTTT. Amino acids: CASSLLALNSPLHF.

The chain couples TRBV6-2 or TRBV6-3 to TRBJ1-2; the D gene is possibly TRBD1 (6 bases). Germline V gene lookup returns CDR1 MNHEY and CDR2 SVGEGT. The CDR3 runs 14 residues. V lost 5 bases and J 4 bases, leaving 14 bases between the germline ends. The DNA for the CDR3 is TGTGCCAGCAGTCAACAGGGTTGGGGCTATGGCTACACCTTC. Translated, it gives CASSQQGWGYGYTF.

The V and J genes are TRBV12-3 or TRBV12-4 and TRBJ2-7; possibly TRBD2 for D (6 bases). The CDR3 extends over 13 amino acids. Trimming took off 0 bases at V and 7 bases at J, with 10 bases between the two ends. CDR3 loop: CASSLARRGEQYF. In nucleotides, the CDR3 is TGTGCCAGCAGTTTAGCGAGGAGGGGTGAGCAGTACTTC.

V and J are TRBV6-6 and TRBJ1-5; 7 nucleotides align to TRBD1. V gave up 5 bases and J gave up 4 bases; unmatched junction bases: 8. The CDR3 loop spans 15 amino acids. Germline values: CDR1 MNHNY, CDR2 SVGAGI (reference sequence). CDR3 DNA sequence: TGTGCCAGCAGTGCCGACAGGGCAAGGAATCAGCCCCAGCATTTT. This encodes CASSADRARNQPQHF.

The chain couples TRBV13 to TRBJ2-3; D gene unclear. V gave up 5 bases and J gave up 2 bases, with 8 bases separating them. The CDR3 is made up of 13 amino acids. Germline V gene sequence: CDR1 PRHDT, CDR2 FYEKMQ (reference sequence). The CDR3 nucleotides are TGTGCCAGCAGCCCAGCGCTCACAGATACGCAGTATTTT. Encoded protein: CASSPALTDTQYF.

The CDR3 nucleotides are TGTGCTAGTGGTTTGGCCCGGACAGGGAATAATGAAAAACTGTTTTTT. Translated, it gives CASGLARTGNNEKLFF. The chain uses TRBV12-5 and TRBJ1-4; 8 positions match TRBD1. CDR1 and CDR2 from the germline V gene are LGHNT and FRNRAP. This CDR3 is built from 16 residues. V trimming: 1 base; J trimming: 4 bases; junction bases outside the gene matches: 5. Drawing the rest from reference TRBV12-5 and TRBJ1-4, the complete variable domain is DARVTQTPRHKVTEMGQEVTMRCQPILGHNTVFWYRQTMMQGLELLAYFRNRAPLDDSGMPKDRFSAEMPDATLATLKIQPSEPRDSAVYFCASGLARTGNNEKLFFGSGTQLSVL.

This chain joins TRBV4-1 and TRBJ2-7; perhaps TRBD1 as D (6 bases). The CDR3 contains 16 residues. V was clipped by 3 bases and J by 0 bases, with 15 bases between them. Germline CDR1 and CDR2: MGHRA and YSYEKL. The CDR3 protein is CASSQTYRDNSYEQYF. CDR3 coding DNA: TGCGCCAGCAGCCAGACCTACCGGGACAACTCCTACGAGCAGTACTTC.

J is TRBJ2-5 and V is TRBV11-2; 13 bases map to TRBD2. This CDR3 contains 17 residues. V lost 4 bases, J lost 3 bases, and 8 bases stayed unmatched. Germline CDR1 SGHAT, CDR2 FQNNGV. The CDR3 region has the DNA TGTGCCAGCAGCTCACACCCGGGACTAGCGGGGAAAGAGACCCAGTACTTC. Residues: CASSSHPGLAGKETQYF.

The chain carries TRBV29-1 and TRBJ1-2; tentative D call: TRBD1 (6 bases). This CDR3 has 11 residues. Germline loops: CDR1 SQVTM, CDR2 ANQGSEA. CDR3 loop: CRVSGTSGYTF. CDR3 nucleotides: TGCAGGGTTTCCGGGACAAGCGGCTACACCTTC.

This rearrangement joins TRBV7-9 to TRBJ2-7; 8 bases fit TRBD1. Per germline, CDR1 SEHNR and CDR2 FQNEAQ (reference sequence). The CDR3 consists of 16 residues. Losses at the gene ends were 1 base for V and 7 bases for J; bases not matched to a gene: 12. This CDR3 is CASSLVGRQGFWEQYF. Here the CDR3 DNA reads TGTGCCAGCAGCTTAGTAGGGAGACAGGGGTTTTGGGAGCAGTACTTC.

The J gene is TRBJ1-2, the V gene TRBV27; D remains ambiguous. V lost 5 bases and J 7 bases, leaving 14 bases between the germline ends. CDR3 length equals 13 residues. Germline V lookup: CDR1 MNHEY, CDR2 SMNVEV (reference sequence). The chain's CDR3 is CASSPQVDGGYTF. CDR3 bases: TGTGCCAGCAGTCCTCAGGTTGATGGTGGCTACACCTTC.

The CDR3 coding sequence is TGCGCCAGCAGCCACTCTGGTCGGACACATCAAAACTATGGCTACACCTTC. It encodes CASSHSGRTHQNYGYTF. The chain carries TRBV4-3 and TRBJ1-2, with a possible D match to TRBD1 (5 bases). Per germline, CDR1 LGHNA and CDR2 YSLEER. Trimming left V 3 bases short and J 2 bases short, with 19 bases between. CDR3 size: 17 residues.

The J gene is TRBJ2-5, the V gene TRBV7-9, with D possibly TRBD2 on 6 matching bases. In germline, CDR1 is SEHNR, CDR2 FQNEAQ (reference sequence). The CDR3 covers 17 residues. The V end lost 7 bases, the J end lost 0 bases, and 21 bases lay between the germline ends. Written as DNA, the CDR3 is TGTGCCAGCACACGGGGGTCTCAATCCCTGTACCAAGAGACCCAGTACTTC. This translates into CASTRGSQSLYQETQYF.

The chain carries TRBV4-2 and TRBJ2-5, with D perhaps TRBD1 (6 bases). The CDR3 contains 16 residues. V was shortened by 0 bases and J by 0 bases, with 11 bases between the two germline ends. Germline lookup yields CDR1 LGHNA and CDR2 YNFKEQ. CDR3 loop: CASSQEPDRYQETQYF. As DNA, the CDR3 is TGTGCCAGCAGCCAAGAGCCCGACAGGTACCAAGAGACCCAGTACTTC.

V is TRBV5-5 and J is TRBJ1-2; TRBD1 matches at 9 bases. CDR1 and CDR2 (germline): SGHKS, YYEKEE (reference sequence). V gave up 3 bases and J gave up 13 bases; unmatched junction bases: 4. The CDR3 extends over 11 amino acids. This chain's CDR3 is CASSSQGAGTF. The CDR3 nucleotides read TGTGCCAGCAGCTCACAGGGGGCGGGCACCTTC.

The rearrangement uses TRBV19 and TRBJ1-5; no reliable D call. V lost 1 base and J 5 bases, leaving 9 bases between the germline ends. Germline V gene data show CDR1 as LNHDA and CDR2 as SQIVND (reference sequence). This CDR3 comprises 14 residues. In DNA, the CDR3 is TGTGCCAGTAGTATAGGGGAGAGTGATCAGCCCCAGCATTTT. Amino acids: CASSIGESDQPQHF. Full variable domain (outside the CDR3, taken from reference TRBV19 and TRBJ1-5): DGGITQSPKYLFRKEGQNVTLSCEQNLNHDAMYWYRQDPGQGLRLIYYSQIVNDFQKGDIAEGYSVSREKKESFPLTVTSAQKNPTAFYLCASSIGESDQPQHFGDGTRLSIL.

The chain combines TRBV7-9 with TRBJ1-1; D unclear. There are 14 residues in the CDR3. Per germline, CDR1 SEHNR and CDR2 FQNEAQ (reference sequence). Trimming took off 1 base at V and 3 bases at J, with 9 bases between the two ends. The CDR3 DNA sequence: TGTGCCAGCAGCTTAGATGGCGGGCACACTGAAGCTTTCTTT. Its translation is CASSLDGGHTEAFF.

This chain joins TRBV11-2 and TRBJ1-4, with TRBD1 as a possible D gene (5 bases). The CDR3 extends over 16 amino acids. Between the trimmed V and J ends, which lost 0 bases and 2 bases, there was a span of 10 bases. Germline CDR1 is SGHAT and CDR2 is FQNNGV. The chain's CDR3 is CASSLDSYRTNEKLFF. CDR3 DNA: TGTGCCAGCAGCTTAGATTCGTACAGGACTAATGAAAAACTGTTTTTT.

V is TRBV12-1 and J is TRBJ1-2; the table assigns TRBD1, which was not confirmed against the DNA. TRBV12-1 is a pseudogene locus. The CDR3 length is 15 residues. As DNA, the CDR3 is TGTGCCAGCAGCCCCGACGACAGGGCCGTCTATGGCTACACCTTC. It translates to CASSPDDRAVYGYTF.

V is TRBV12-3 or TRBV12-4 and J is TRBJ1-2; no reliable D call. The CDR3 runs to 12 residues. Trimming pared 6 bases from V and 7 bases from J, leaving 12 bases between. CDR3 amino acids: CASRILTGGYTF. CDR3 nucleotides: TGTGCCAGCAGAATACTAACGGGTGGCTACACCTTC.

The V call is TRBV10-2, the J call TRBJ1-4, with 7 positions matching TRBD1. This CDR3 contains 15 residues. J lost 0 bases, V lost 2 bases, and 0 bases had no gene match. Germline V CDR1 and CDR2: WSHSY, SAAADI. The CDR3 DNA is TGCGCCAGCAGTGAGCAGGGGGCAACTAATGAAAAACTGTTTTTT. It is translated as CASSEQGATNEKLFF.

As DNA, the CDR3 is TGTGCCACTAAACCGAGGGACAGGATAACAACTTCACCCCTCCACTTT. As protein: CATKPRDRITTSPLHF. The J gene is TRBJ1-6, the V gene TRBV19; 8 bases line up with TRBD1. V dropped 10 bases and J dropped 9; count of bases not matched to a gene: 17. Germline-derived CDR1 and CDR2 are LNHDA and SQIVND (reference sequence). The CDR3 loop spans 16 amino acids. The entire variable domain, with the rest obtained from reference TRBV19 and TRBJ1-6, is as follows: DGGITQSPKYLFRKEGQNVTLSCEQNLNHDAMYWYRQDPGQGLRLIYYSQIVNDFQKGDIAEGYSVSREKKESFPLTVTSAQKNPTAFYLCATKPRDRITTSPLHFGNGTRLTVT.

The CDR3 DNA is TGCGCCAGCAGCGTAACAGCGCCGGGACTAGCGGGGGCCACGGATACGCAGTATTTT. Translated: CASSVTAPGLAGATDTQYF. The gene calls are TRBV4-1 and TRBJ2-3, with 14 bases identical to TRBD2. Germline trimming cut 5 bases from V and 6 bases from J; bases unmatched to any gene: 16. Germline V lookup: CDR1 MGHRA, CDR2 YSYEKL. The CDR3 runs to 19 residues.

This clone was detected only once. The J gene is TRBJ2-5, the V gene TRBV2; a possible D gene is TRBD2 (5 bases). CDR1 and CDR2 (germline): SNHLY, FYNNEI. Deletions cut 7 bases from V and 2 bases from J, with 11 bases between. The CDR3 is made up of 13 amino acids. The CDR3 coding sequence is TGTGCCAGCATCGAAGGGAGACAAGAGACCCAGTACTTC. Translation gives CASIEGRQETQYF.

V usage is TRBV18 and J usage is TRBJ1-3; 7 positions agree with TRBD1. The CDR3 contains 19 residues. V lost 1 base, J lost 1 base, and 13 bases stayed unmatched. Germline V gene sequence: CDR1 KGHSH, CDR2 LQKENI. The CDR3 DNA is TGTGCCAGCTCACCACAGCCGGGACAGCTGGTTTATTCTGGAAACACCATATATTTT. Protein: CASSPQPGQLVYSGNTIYF. The full variable domain, with the rest looked up from reference TRBV18 and TRBJ1-3, is NAGVMQNPRHLVRRRGQEARLRCSPMKGHSHVYWYRQLPEEGLKFMVYLQKENIIDESGMPKERFSAEFPKEGPSILRIQQVVRGDSAAYFCASSPQPGQLVYSGNTIYFGEGSWLTVV.

This clone was seen only once. The chain recombines TRBV19 with TRBJ1-1; D might be TRBD1 (5 bases). Germline V CDR1 and CDR2: LNHDA, SQIVND (reference sequence). This CDR3 has 13 amino acids. V lost 4 bases and J 7 bases, leaving 13 bases between the germline ends. The CDR3 nucleotides are TGTGCCAGTAGTACTACAGGTACAATTGAAGCTTTCTTT. Amino acid sequence: CASSTTGTIEAFF.